The sequence of this T cell receptor beta chain was determined in a study of T cells in Graves' hyperthyroidism and ophthalmopathy (dated by TCRdb to 2018 to 2020). Notes on the research overall: Peripheral blood was collected at initial diagnosis, before any treatment. The roughly 100 discovery patients were randomly divided into training and test sets at a 7:3 ratio. To identify distinguishing TCR V-J signatures, a discovery cohort of some 99 patients was used, comprising under 45 with Graves' ophthalmopathy and around 60 with stable Graves' hyperthyroidism. Following sampling, methimazole starting at 30 mg daily was given to hyperthyroidism patients, and high-dose intravenous methylprednisolone was given to ophthalmopathy patients. Prospective prediction of ophthalmopathy was tested in an independent validation cohort of 18 to 20 hyperthyroidism patients and 17 patients who later progressed to ophthalmopathy. The paper describes TCR Vbeta CDR3 sequencing of fewer than 150 peripheral blood samples, made up of some 40 ophthalmopathy patients, 70 to 75 hyperthyroidism patients and 17 progressor patients. Thyroid tissue and blood T-cell repertoires from about 6 Graves' hyperthyroidism patients were also compared in the study.

In this sample, this clonotype turned up many times. Its binding antigen is unknown. No clone much larger than this one lies a single base away; base qualities are absent. The TCR beta CDR3 regions were amplified from RNA transcripts. A first-round RT-PCR of the TCR CDR3 used the HTBI primer set with the Qiagen OneStep RT-PCR kit. The libraries were constructed in a second round of multiplex PCR and then size-selected and purified. Paired-end sequencing of the libraries was performed with 100 bp reads on an Illumina HiSeq2000. On the study's bioinformatics: SOAPnuke was used to process the raw data, throwing out any read that contained adapters or uncalled bases, had a mean Phred below 15, or lacked an exact constant-primer or identifier match. COPE v1.2.5 was used to merge the high-quality paired reads, and each unique nucleotide sequence was defined as a clonotype. MiTCR v1.1 was used to align clonotypes to the IMGT TRBV, TRBD and TRBJ reference segments. Only V-J combinations with frequency above 0.0001, covering about 99% of repertoires, were analysed. A TCS score was defined as the ratio of F50 (clonal expansion) to E x V (chaos), with BLOSUM62-based TCRdist applied between CDR3 peptides within each V-J. Welch's t-statistics and random forest reduced roughly 540 V-J features to 13, which were used in a naive Bayes classifier (R e1071). Using fastp trimming at Q25 and MiXCR clonotype assembly, TCRdb reanalyzed the public sequencing data and kept in-frame beta chains. Every CDR3 protein is listed once, alongside the most common genes and DNA of its rows. The V and J calls reflect TCRdb's pipeline rather than the authors' work. A total of under 600,000 distinct CDR3 sequences appear in this sample, approximately 15% of them only once. The ten largest clones add up to 3% to 4% of the sample.

Moderately to severely active disease, a Clinical Activity Score of at least 3, a NOSPECS grade of at least 4, and a duration under 3 months were present in ophthalmopathy patients. Exclusion was applied to patients with uncontrolled infections, other autoimmune diseases, pregnancy or lactation. Diagnoses were based on clinical symptoms, serum thyroxine and TRAb, thyroid ultrasound and orbital computed tomography. PBMCs were separated from approximately 10 ml of fresh peripheral blood using Ficoll-Paque density gradient centrifugation. Total RNA was extracted with Trizol reagent, and quality was checked on an Agilent 2100 Bioanalyzer. General findings and caveats noted by the study authors: Most expanded thyroid clonotypes (frequency above 0.001) were also detected in blood, suggesting blood repertoires may reflect thyroid immune responses. In validation, progression to ophthalmopathy was predicted by the model with roughly 69% sensitivity and roughly 76% specificity, a median of roughly 6.4 months before onset. No statistical method was used to fix the sample size in advance, and group allocation was not hidden from the investigators. In cross-validation, a model built on a 13 V-J signature told ophthalmopathy apart from stable hyperthyroidism with roughly 87% sensitivity and around 84% specificity, and in testing the same model reached 80%/75%.

This receptor was taken from a woman aged 40 to 49 with Graves' ophthalmopathy. The sequenced sample was blood.

The DNA reads as follows: TGCAGTGCCCCGGACAACACTGAAGCTTTCTTT. Protein translation: CSAPDNTEAFF. The receptor chain draws on TRBV20-1 and TRBJ1-1; the D gene is unclear. The V and J ends are trimmed by 6 bases and 2 bases, leaving 7 bases between them. The germline V gene (reference sequence) sets CDR1 to DFQATT and CDR2 to SNEGSKA. From the cysteine through the phenylalanine, the CDR3 covers 11 amino acids. The read is trimmed to its CDR3 DNA, 33 bases read in frame from base 1.